This section outlines one T cell receptor beta chain sequence together with its context. The source of the sample is a study of response to subunit inactivated influenza vaccine. TCRdb used MiXCR to reprocess the RT-PCR reads, holding one entry per CDR3 protein. The repertoire holds about 800,000 distinct CDR3 sequences, with 21% as singletons. This receptor was taken from a man aged 45 to 65 who received an inactivated influenza vaccine. Sequenced material: PBMCs from blood, taken more than 4 days after vaccination.

The CDR3 region is CALSLFGRHEKGAGELFF. The DNA of the CDR3 is TGTGCCCTCAGTTTATTCGGACGGCACGAAAAGGGAGCCGGGGAGCTGTTTTTT. V usage is TRBV28 and J usage is TRBJ2-2; possibly TRBD2 for D (5 bases). Per germline, CDR1 MDHEN and CDR2 SYDVKM. The CDR3 contains 18 residues. The V and J ends lost 11 bases and 6 bases respectively, with 31 bases between them.